The TCR beta chain under discussion was sequenced for a study of cytomegalovirus exposure and HLA in healthy donors. Study observations and caveats: The likely explanation for a cluster of highly shared sequence variants was sequencing artifact. As a later analysis showed, several of the most significant clusters appeared to be linked to common viral pathogens. HLA-A and HLA-B allele assignments for most subjects were reportedly predicted accurately using TCR beta sequences.

Comment on this clone: Its target is unknown.

Amplification used 60 Vbeta primers and 13 Jbeta primers. In the study's own analysis: Unique TCR beta chains totaled some 80 million in a later count, with approximately 11 million of them shared. The method was immunoSEQ multiplex PCR; TCRdb's version includes in-frame clones alone and lacks a portion of them. The V and J calls and clone size were taken over from that table, and D and trimming were inferred from the DNA. This sample's table reports some 44,000 clones. V trimming: 5 bases; J trimming: 0 bases; junction bases outside the gene matches: 9. Germline values: CDR1 LNHDA, CDR2 SQIVND (reference sequence). The CDR3 has 17 residues.

Source material: PBMCs. V gene TRBV19 combines with J gene TRBJ1-5, with 8 bases lining up with TRBD1. The TCR originated in a woman in her twenties or thirties in good health and CMV-seronegative. In DNA form, the CDR3 reads TGTGCCAGTAGTGTGGTGCAGGGGGCAAATAGCAATCAGCCCCAGCATTTT. Translation gives CASSVVQGANSNQPQHF. Based on the CDR3 plus reference TRBV19 and TRBJ1-5, the full variable domain is DGGITQSPKYLFRKEGQNVTLSCEQNLNHDAMYWYRQDPGQGLRLIYYSQIVNDFQKGDIAEGYSVSREKKESFPLTVTSAQKNPTAFYLCASSVVQGANSNQPQHFGDGTRLSIL.